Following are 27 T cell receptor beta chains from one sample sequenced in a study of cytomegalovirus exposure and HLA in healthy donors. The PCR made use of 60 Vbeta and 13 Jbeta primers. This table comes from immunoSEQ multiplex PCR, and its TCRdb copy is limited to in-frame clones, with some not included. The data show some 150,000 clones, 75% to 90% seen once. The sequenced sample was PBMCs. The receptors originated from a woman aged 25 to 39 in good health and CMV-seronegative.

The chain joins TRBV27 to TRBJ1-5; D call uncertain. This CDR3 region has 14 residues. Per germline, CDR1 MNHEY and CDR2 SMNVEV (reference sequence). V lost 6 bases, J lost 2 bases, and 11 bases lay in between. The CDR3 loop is CASSRNGGNQPQHF. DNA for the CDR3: TGTGCCAGCAGCCGCAACGGGGGCAATCAGCCCCAGCATTTT.

The CDR3 region is CASSPGTVTGELFF. Written as DNA, the CDR3 is TGTGCCAGCAGCCCGGGGACAGTCACCGGGGAGCTGTTTTTT. The chain links TRBV11-2 to TRBJ2-2, with 7 bases lining up with TRBD1. Looked up from germline, CDR1 is SGHAT and CDR2 is FQNNGV. This CDR3 is 14 amino acids long. The V and J ends lost 5 bases and 4 bases, in that order; junction bases with no gene match: 4. The variable domain in full, completed from reference TRBV11-2 and TRBJ2-2, reads EAGVAQSPRYKIIEKRQSVAFWCNPISGHATLYWYQQILGQGPKLLIQFQNNGVVDDSQLPKDRFSAERLKGVDSTLKIQPAKLEDSAVYLCASSPGTVTGELFFGEGSRLTVL.

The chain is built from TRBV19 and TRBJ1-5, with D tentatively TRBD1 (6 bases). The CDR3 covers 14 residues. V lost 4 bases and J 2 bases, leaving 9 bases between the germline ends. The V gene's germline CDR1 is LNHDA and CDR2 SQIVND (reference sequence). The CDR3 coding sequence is TGTGCCAGTAGTACGCACAGGGGCAATCAGCCCCAGCATTTT. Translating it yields CASSTHRGNQPQHF. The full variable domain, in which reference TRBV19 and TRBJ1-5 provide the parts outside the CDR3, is DGGITQSPKYLFRKEGQNVTLSCEQNLNHDAMYWYRQDPGQGLRLIYYSQIVNDFQKGDIAEGYSVSREKKESFPLTVTSAQKNPTAFYLCASSTHRGNQPQHFGDGTRLSIL.

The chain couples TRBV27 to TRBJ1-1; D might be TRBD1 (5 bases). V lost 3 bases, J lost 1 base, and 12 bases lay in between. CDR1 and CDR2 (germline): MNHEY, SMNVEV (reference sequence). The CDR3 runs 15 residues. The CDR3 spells CASSLGRKGNTEAFF. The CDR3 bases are TGTGCCAGCAGTTTGGGGCGAAAAGGGAACACTGAAGCTTTCTTT.

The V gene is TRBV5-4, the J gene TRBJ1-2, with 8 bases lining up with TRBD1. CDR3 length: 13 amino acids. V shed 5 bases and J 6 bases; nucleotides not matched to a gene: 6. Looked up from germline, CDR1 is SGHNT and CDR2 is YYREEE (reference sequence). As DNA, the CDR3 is TGTGCCAGCAGGATCTACAGGGGGGATGGCTACACCTTC. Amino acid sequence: CASRIYRGDGYTF.

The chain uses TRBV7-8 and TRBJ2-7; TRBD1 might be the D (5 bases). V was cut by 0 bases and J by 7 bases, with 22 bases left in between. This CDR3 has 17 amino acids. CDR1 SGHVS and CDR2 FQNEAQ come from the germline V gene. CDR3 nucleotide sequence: TGTGCCAGCAGCTTAGCTAGGTTGGCAGGGCGGAGTATGGAGCAGTACTTC. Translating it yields CASSLARLAGRSMEQYF.

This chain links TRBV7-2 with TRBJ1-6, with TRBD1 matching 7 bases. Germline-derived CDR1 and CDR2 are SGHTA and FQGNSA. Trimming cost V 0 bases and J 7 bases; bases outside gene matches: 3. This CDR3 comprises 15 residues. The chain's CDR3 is CASSLARGLNSPLHF. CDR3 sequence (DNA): TGTGCCAGCAGCTTAGCAAGGGGGCTGAATTCACCCCTCCACTTT.

The CDR3 loop is CASSTGLAGGLDTQYF. The CDR3 DNA follows: TGCGCCAGCAGCACGGGACTAGCGGGGGGGCTAGATACGCAGTATTTT. The V call is TRBV5-1, the J call TRBJ2-3; TRBD2 matches at 16 bases. Germline CDR1 reads SGHRS; CDR2 reads YFSETQ. The CDR3 contains 16 residues. V dropped 4 bases and J dropped 5; count of bases not matched to a gene: 4.

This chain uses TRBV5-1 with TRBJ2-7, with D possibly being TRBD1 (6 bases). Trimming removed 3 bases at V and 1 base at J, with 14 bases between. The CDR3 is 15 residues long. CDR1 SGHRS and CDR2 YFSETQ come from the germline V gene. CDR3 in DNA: TGCGCCAGCAGCTCCACCGGGACACCTTCCTACGAGCAGTACTTC. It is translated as CASSSTGTPSYEQYF.

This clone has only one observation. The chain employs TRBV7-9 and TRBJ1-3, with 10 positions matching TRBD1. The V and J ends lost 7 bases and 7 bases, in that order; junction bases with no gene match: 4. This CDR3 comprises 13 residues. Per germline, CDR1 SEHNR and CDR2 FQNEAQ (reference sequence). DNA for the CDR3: TGTGCCAGCACCCTGGACAGGGGGAACACCATATATTTT. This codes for CASTLDRGNTIYF.

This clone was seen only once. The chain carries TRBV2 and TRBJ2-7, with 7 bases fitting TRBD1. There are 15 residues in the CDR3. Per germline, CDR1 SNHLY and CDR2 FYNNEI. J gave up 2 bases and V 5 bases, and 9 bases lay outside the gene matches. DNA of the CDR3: TGTGCCAGCAGTATGACAGGGCCTTCCACCTACGAGCAGTACTTC. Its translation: CASSMTGPSTYEQYF.

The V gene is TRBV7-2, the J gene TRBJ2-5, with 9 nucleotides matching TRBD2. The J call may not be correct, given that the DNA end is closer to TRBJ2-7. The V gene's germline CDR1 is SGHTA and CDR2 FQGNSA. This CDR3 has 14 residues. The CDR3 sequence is CASSVSGRGYEQYF. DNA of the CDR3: TGTGCCAGCAGCGTTAGCGGGAGAGGGTACGAGCAGTACTTC.

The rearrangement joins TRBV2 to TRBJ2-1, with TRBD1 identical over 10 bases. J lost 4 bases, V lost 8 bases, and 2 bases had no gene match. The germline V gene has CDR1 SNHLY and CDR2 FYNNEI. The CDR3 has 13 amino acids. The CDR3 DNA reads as TGTGCCAGCGGGGACAGGGGATACAATGAGCAGTTCTTC. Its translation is CASGDRGYNEQFF.

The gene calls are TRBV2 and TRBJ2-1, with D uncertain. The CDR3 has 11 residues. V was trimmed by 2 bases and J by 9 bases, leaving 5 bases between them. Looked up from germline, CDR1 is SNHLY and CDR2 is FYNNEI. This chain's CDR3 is CASSESVEQFF. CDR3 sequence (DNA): TGTGCCAGCAGTGAATCGGTTGAGCAGTTCTTC.

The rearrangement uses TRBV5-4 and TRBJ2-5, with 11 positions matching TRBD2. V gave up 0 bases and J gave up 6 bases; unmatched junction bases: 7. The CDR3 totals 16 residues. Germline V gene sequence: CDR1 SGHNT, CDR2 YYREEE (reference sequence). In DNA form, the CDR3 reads TGTGCCAGCAGCTTGGCCGATCTAGCGGGAGGAAAGACCCAGTACTTC. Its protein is CASSLADLAGGKTQYF.

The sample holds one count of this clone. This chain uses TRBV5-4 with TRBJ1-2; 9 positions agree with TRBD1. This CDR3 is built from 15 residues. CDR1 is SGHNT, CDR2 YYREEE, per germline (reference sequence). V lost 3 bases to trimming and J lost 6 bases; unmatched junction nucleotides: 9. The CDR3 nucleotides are TGTGCCAGCAGCTCACACAGGGGGCCGGACGATGGCTACACCTTC. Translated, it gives CASSSHRGPDDGYTF. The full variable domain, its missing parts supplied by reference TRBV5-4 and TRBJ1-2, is ETGVTQSPTHLIKTRGQQVTLRCSSQSGHNTVSWYQQALGQGPQFIFQYYREEENGRGNFPPRFSGLQFPNYSSELNVNALELDDSALYLCASSSHRGPDDGYTFGSGTRLTVV.

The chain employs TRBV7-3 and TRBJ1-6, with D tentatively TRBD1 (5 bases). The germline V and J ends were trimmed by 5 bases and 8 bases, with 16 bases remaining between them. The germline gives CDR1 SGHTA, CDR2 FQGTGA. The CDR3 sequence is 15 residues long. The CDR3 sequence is CASSPGPGWDSPLHF. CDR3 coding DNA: TGTGCCAGCAGCCCAGGGCCAGGGTGGGATTCACCCCTCCACTTT.

This CDR3 is CASSKWTGGRETQYF. CDR3 DNA: TGTGCCAGTTCAAAATGGACAGGGGGGAGAGAGACCCAGTACTTC. The rearrangement joins TRBV19 to TRBJ2-5, with TRBD1 matching 10 bases. The CDR3 is made up of 15 amino acids. Trimming cost V 8 bases and J 4 bases; bases outside gene matches: 10. Per the germline V gene, CDR1 is LNHDA and CDR2 is SQIVND (reference sequence).

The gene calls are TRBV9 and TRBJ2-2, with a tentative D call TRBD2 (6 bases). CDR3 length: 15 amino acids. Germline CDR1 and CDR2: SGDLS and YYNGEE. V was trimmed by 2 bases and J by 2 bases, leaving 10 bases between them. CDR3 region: CASSVGLDNTGELFF. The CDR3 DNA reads TGTGCCAGCAGCGTGGGACTGGACAACACCGGGGAGCTGTTTTTT.

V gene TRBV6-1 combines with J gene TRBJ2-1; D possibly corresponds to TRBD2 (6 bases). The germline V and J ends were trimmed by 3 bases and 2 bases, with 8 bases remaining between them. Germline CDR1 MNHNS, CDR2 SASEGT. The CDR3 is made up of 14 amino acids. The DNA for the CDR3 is TGTGCCAGCAGTGACGGGGAGGCCTACAATGAGCAGTTCTTC. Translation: CASSDGEAYNEQFF.

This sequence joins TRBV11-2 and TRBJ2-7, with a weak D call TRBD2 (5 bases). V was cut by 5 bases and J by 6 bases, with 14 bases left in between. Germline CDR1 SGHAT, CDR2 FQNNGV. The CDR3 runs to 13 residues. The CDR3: CASSPLRDGEQYF. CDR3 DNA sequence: TGTGCCAGCAGCCCCTTGAGGGATGGCGAGCAGTACTTC. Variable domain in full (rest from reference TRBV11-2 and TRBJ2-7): EAGVAQSPRYKIIEKRQSVAFWCNPISGHATLYWYQQILGQGPKLLIQFQNNGVVDDSQLPKDRFSAERLKGVDSTLKIQPAKLEDSAVYLCASSPLRDGEQYFGPGTRLTVT.

CDR3 protein: CAISSGGLSYNEQFF. For the CDR3, the DNA is TGTGCCATCAGCAGCGGGGGGCTATCCTACAATGAGCAGTTCTTC. The chain combines TRBV10-3 with TRBJ2-1; 9 positions agree with TRBD2. The V segment lost 6 bases and the J segment 1 base; nucleotides outside the gene matches: 4. The germline CDR1 and CDR2 sequences are ENHRY and SYGVKD. The CDR3 contains 15 residues.

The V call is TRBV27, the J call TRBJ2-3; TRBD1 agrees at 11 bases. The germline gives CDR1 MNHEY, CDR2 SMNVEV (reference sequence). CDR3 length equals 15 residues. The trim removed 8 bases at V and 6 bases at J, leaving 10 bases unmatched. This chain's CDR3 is CASGTTGTGGDTQYF. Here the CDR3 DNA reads TGTGCCAGCGGCACTACCGGGACAGGGGGTGATACGCAGTATTTT.

CDR3 region: CASSPGWGSREQYF. In DNA, the CDR3 is TGTGCCAGCAGCCCAGGGTGGGGCTCTCGCGAGCAGTACTTC. The chain is built from TRBV27 and TRBJ2-7; possibly TRBD1 for D (5 bases). This CDR3 is built from 14 residues. Per the germline V gene, CDR1 is MNHEY and CDR2 is SMNVEV (reference sequence). The ends were cut back, 6 bases at V and 6 bases at J, with 18 bases in the middle.

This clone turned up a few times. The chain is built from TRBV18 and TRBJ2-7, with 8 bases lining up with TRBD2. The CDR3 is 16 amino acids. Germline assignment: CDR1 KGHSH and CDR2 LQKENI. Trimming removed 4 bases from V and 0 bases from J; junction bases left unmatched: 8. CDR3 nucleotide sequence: TGTGCCAGCTCACTTCCCGGGACTAGAGGCTCCTACGAGCAGTACTTC. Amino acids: CASSLPGTRGSYEQYF. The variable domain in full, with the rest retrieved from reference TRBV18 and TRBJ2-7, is NAGVMQNPRHLVRRRGQEARLRCSPMKGHSHVYWYRQLPEEGLKFMVYLQKENIIDESGMPKERFSAEFPKEGPSILRIQQVVRGDSAAYFCASSLPGTRGSYEQYFGPGTRLTVT.

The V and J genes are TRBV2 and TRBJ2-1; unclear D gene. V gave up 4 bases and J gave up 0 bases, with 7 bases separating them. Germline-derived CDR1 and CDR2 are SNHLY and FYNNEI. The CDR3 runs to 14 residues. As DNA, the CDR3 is TGTGCCAGCAGTGTAGAGATCTCCTACAATGAGCAGTTCTTC. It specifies CASSVEISYNEQFF.

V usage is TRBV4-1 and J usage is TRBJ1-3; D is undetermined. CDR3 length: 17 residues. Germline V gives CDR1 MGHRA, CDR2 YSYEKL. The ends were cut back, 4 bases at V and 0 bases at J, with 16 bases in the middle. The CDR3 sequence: CASSRLTSAVSGNTIYF. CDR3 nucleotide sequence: TGCGCCAGCAGCCGACTAACTTCAGCAGTCTCTGGAAACACCATATATTTT.